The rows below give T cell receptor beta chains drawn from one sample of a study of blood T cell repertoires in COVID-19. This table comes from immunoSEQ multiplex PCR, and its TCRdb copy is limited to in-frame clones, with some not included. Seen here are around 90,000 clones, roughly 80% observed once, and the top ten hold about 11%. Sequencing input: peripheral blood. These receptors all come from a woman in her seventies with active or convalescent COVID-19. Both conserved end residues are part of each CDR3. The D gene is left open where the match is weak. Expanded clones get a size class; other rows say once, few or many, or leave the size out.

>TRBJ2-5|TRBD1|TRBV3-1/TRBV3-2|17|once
TGTGCCAGCAGCCAAACAAAGACAGGGGGCTTTCGGGAGACCCAGTACTTC
CASSQTKTGGFRETQYF
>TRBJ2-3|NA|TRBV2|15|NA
TGTGCCAGCAGCGAACAGCGGTTCGTGGCAGATACGCAGTATTTT
CASSEQRFVADTQYF
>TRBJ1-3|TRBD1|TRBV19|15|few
TGTGCCAGTATGGGACAGGGGGACCATGGAAACACCATATATTTT
CASMGQGDHGNTIYF
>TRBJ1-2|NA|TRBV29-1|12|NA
TGCAGCGTATCCGGGACACTCTATGGCTACACCTTC
CSVSGTLYGYTF
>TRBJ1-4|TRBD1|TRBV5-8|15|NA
TGTGCCAGCAGCTACAGACAGGGGGCTAATGAAAAACTGTTTTTT
CASSYRQGANEKLFF
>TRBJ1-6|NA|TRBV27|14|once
TGTGCCAGCAGTTTTAGGCAGGAAAATTCACCCCTCCACTTT
CASSFRQENSPLHF
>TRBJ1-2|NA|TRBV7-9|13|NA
TGTGCCATCACAGGGACTTCGGGCTATGGCTACACCTTC
CAITGTSGYGYTF
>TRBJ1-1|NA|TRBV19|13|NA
TGTGCCAGTAGTATAGGGTCGGGGACTGAAGCTTTCTTT
CASSIGSGTEAFF
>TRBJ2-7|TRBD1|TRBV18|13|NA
TGTGCCAGCTCACCGGGACAGGGTACCGAGCAGTACTTC
CASSPGQGTEQYF
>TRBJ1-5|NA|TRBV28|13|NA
TGTGCCAGCAGTTTGGCTGAGGTAGTCCCCCAGCATTTT
CASSLAEVVPQHF
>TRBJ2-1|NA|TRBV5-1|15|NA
TGCGCCAGCAGCCTCGGACTAATGGGATACAATGAGCAGTTCTTC
CASSLGLMGYNEQFF
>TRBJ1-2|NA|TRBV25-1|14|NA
TGTGCCAGCAGTGGGGAGGCCCTAAACTATGGCTACACCTTC
CASSGEALNYGYTF
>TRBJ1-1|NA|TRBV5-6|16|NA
TGTGCCAGCAGCTTGGCCACAGTCAACCCGTTTACTGAAGCTTTCTTT
CASSLATVNPFTEAFF
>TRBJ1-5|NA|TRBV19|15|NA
TGTGCCAGTAGTATAGGGGAGGCCTTCAGGCAGCCCCAGCATTTT
CASSIGEAFRQPQHF
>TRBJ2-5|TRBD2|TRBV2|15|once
TGTGCCAGCAGGGGGACTAGCGGGGGGCCGGAGACCCAGTACTTC
CASRGTSGGPETQYF
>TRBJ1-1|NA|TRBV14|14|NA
TGTGCCAGCAGCCAAGACAGGGTTGGGACTGAAGCTTTCTTT
CASSQDRVGTEAFF
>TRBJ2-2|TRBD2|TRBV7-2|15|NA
TGTGCCAGCAGCTTGACTAGCGGAAACACCGGGGAGCTGTTTTTT
CASSLTSGNTGELFF
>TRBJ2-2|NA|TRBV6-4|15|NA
TGTGCCAGCAGTGAAACAGGGTCCGACACCGGGGAGCTGTTTTTT
CASSETGSDTGELFF
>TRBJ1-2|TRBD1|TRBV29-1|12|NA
TGCAGCGTAACCGGGACAGTTACACGCTACACCTTC
CSVTGTVTRYTF
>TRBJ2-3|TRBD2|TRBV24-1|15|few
TGTGCCACCAGTGGATCGGGGGGGAGCACAGATACGCAGTATTTT
CATSGSGGSTDTQYF
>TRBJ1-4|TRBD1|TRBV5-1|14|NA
TGCGCCAGCAGCTTACAGGGGGGGAATGAAAAACTGTTTTTT
CASSLQGGNEKLFF
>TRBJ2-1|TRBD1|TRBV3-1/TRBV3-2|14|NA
TGTGCCAGCAGCCCGCGGGACAGGGAGAATGAGCAGTTCTTC
CASSPRDRENEQFF
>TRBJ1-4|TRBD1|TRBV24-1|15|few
TGTGCCACCAGTGATTCACAGGGGGCAGTTGAAAAACTGTTTTTT
CATSDSQGAVEKLFF
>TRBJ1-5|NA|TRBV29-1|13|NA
TGCAGCGTTGAAGTGAGTAGCAATCAGCCCCAGCATTTT
CSVEVSSNQPQHF
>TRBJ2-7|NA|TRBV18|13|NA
TGTGCCAGCTCACCGGGTTCACAGGGCCCAATCACCTTC
CASSPGSQGPITF
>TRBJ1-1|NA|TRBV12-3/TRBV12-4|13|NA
TGTGCCAGCAGTTTACGGGGTGGCACTGAAGCTTTCTTT
CASSLRGGTEAFF
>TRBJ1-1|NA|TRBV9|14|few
TGTGCCAGCACCTCCCGGGGGAGGAACACTGAAGCTTTCTTT
CASTSRGRNTEAFF
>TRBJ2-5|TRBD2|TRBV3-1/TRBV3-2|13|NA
TGTGCCAGCAACGCGGGGGGGCAAGAGACCCAGTACTTC
CASNAGGQETQYF
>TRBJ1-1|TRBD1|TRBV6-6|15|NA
TGTGCCAGCAGGGAGCGACAGGGGAGGGACACTGAAGCTTTCTTT
CASRERQGRDTEAFF
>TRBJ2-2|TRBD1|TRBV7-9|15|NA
TGTGCCAGCAGCCAAGGACAGGGGGGCACCGGGGAGCTGTTTTTT
CASSQGQGGTGELFF
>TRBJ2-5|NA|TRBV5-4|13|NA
TGTGCCAGCAGGAGAGACAGGCAAGAGACCCAGTACTTC
CASRRDRQETQYF